The 5 T cell receptor beta chains below were found in one sample sequenced in a study of OX40 agonist ivuxolimab in advanced cancers. Libraries were built with the immunoSEQ multiplex PCR assay. Drawn from immuneACCESS, this table holds only the in-frame rearrangements with V and J called that TCRdb kept. Clones are partly lost; checked studies trace under half to an unresolved V gene and leave the rest unexplained. The sample table contains tens of thousands of clones; only one count was recorded for 84% of them. The ten top clones hold 4.6% of the sample. This specimen consisted of CD4+ or CD8+ T cells sorted from blood, obtained in a trial of the OX40 agonist ivuxolimab. These receptors all stem from an adult with an advanced solid tumor such as melanoma, head and neck, liver or kidney cancer.

Here the CDR3 reads CASRSGLFGELFF. The CDR3 nucleotides are TGTGCCAGCAGATCGGGACTATTCGGGGAGCTGTTTTTT. V and J are TRBV5-6 and TRBJ2-2; 7 bases agree with TRBD2. The CDR3 covers 13 residues. Germline CDR1 SGHDT, CDR2 YYEEEE. J gave up 7 bases and V 5 bases, and 5 bases lay outside the gene matches. Together with reference TRBV5-6 and TRBJ2-2, the CDR3 gives the full variable domain: DAGVTQSPTHLIKTRGQQVTLRCSPKSGHDTVSWYQQALGQGPQFIFQYYEEEERQRGNFPDRFSGHQFPNYSSELNVNALLLGDSALYLCASRSGLFGELFFGEGSRLTVL.

With regard to this clone: At one end the junction does not follow the germline gene, possibly because of a read error. This chain joins TRBV7-7 and TRBJ2-1; no clear D gene. This CDR3 has 13 amino acids. The germline V gene has CDR1 SSHAT and CDR2 FNYEAQ (reference sequence). The CDR3 spells CASSLGSYNEQFF. The CDR3, as DNA: TGTGCTAGCAGCCTAGGCTCCTACAATGAGCAGTTCTTC.

The V and J genes are TRBV11-2 and TRBJ1-2; D gene ambiguous. Germline CDR1 and CDR2: SGHAT and FQNNGV. Trimming left V 5 bases short and J 8 bases short, with 15 bases between. This CDR3 spans 13 amino acids. The CDR3 region is CASSPSGSSGYTF. The CDR3 DNA is TGTGCCAGCAGCCCTTCGGGTAGCAGCGGCTACACCTTC.

The chain employs TRBV5-4 and TRBJ2-5, with D unclear. V was pared by 1 base and J by 1 base, with 8 bases between. In germline, CDR1 is SGHNT, CDR2 YYREEE (reference sequence). The CDR3 spans 14 residues. The CDR3 bases are TGTGCCAGCAGCTTGCGGCAGATCCAAGAGACCCAGTACTTC. As protein: CASSLRQIQETQYF.

The gene calls are TRBV4-1 and TRBJ2-7; a possible D gene is TRBD1 (7 bases). This CDR3 comprises 16 residues. Germline V gene lookup returns CDR1 MGHRA and CDR2 YSYEKL. The ends were cut back, 2 bases at V and 2 bases at J, with 16 bases in the middle. The CDR3 DNA reads as TGCGCCAGCAGCCAACCCCAGGGGGGACGAACCTACGAGCAGTACTTC. It translates to CASSQPQGGRTYEQYF.